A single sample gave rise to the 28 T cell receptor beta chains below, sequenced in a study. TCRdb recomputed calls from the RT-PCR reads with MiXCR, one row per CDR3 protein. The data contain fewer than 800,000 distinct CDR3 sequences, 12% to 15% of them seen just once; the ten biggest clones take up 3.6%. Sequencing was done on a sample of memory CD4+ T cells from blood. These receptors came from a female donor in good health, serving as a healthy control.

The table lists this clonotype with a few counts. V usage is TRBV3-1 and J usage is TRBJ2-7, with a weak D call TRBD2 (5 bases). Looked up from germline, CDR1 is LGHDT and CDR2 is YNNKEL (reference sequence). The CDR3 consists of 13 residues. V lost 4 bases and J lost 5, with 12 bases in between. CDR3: CASSPPGSHEQYF. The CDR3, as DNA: TGTGCCAGCAGCCCCCCGGGGTCTCACGAGCAGTACTTC.

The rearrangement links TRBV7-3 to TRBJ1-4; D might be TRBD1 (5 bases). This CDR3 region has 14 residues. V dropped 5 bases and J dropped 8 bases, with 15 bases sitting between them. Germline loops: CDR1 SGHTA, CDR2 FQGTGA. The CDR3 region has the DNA TGTGCCAGCAGCATGACTGGCGGGACCGAAAAACTGTTTTTT. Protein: CASSMTGGTEKLFF.

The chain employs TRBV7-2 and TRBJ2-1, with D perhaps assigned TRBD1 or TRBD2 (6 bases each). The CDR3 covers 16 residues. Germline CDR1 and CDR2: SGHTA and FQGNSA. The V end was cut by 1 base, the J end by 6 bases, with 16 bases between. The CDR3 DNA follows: TGTGCCAGCAGCTTAGGACAGGTCCTGGGAGGCAATGAGCAGTTCTTC. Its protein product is CASSLGQVLGGNEQFF.

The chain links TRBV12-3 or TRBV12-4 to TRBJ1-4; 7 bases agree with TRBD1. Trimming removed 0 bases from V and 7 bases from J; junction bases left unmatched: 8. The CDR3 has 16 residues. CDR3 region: CASSLALTGIREKLFF. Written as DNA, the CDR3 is TGTGCCAGCAGTTTAGCCTTGACAGGGATCCGTGAAAAACTGTTTTTT.

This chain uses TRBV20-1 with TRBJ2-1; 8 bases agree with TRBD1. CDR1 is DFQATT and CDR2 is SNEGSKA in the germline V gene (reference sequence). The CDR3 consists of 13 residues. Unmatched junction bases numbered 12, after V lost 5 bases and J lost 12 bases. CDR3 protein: CSAHSTGAGGQFF. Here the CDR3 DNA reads TGCAGTGCTCACTCGACAGGGGCAGGTGGGCAGTTCTTC.

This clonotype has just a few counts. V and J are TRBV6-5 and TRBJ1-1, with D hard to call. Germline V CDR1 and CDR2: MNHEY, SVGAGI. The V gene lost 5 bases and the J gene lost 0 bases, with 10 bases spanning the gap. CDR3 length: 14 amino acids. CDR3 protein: CASSRTALNTEAFF. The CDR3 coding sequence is TGTGCCAGCAGTCGAACAGCCTTGAACACTGAAGCTTTCTTT.

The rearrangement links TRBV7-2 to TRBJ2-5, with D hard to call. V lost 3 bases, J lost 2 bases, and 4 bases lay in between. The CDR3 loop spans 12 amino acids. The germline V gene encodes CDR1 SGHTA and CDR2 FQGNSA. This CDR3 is CASSFQQETQYF. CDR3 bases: TGTGCCAGCAGCTTCCAACAAGAGACCCAGTACTTC.

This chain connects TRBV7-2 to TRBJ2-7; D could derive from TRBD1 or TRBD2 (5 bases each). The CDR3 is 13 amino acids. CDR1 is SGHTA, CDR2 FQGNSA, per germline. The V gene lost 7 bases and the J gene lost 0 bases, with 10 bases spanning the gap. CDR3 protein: CASTSGTSYEQYF. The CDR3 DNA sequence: TGTGCCAGCACAAGTGGGACCTCCTACGAGCAGTACTTC.

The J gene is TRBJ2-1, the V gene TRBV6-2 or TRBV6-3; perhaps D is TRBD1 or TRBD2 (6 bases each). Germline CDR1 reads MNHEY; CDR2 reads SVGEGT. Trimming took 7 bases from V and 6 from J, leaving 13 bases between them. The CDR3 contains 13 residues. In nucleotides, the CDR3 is TGTGCCAGCAAAAAGGGGGGCGGCAATGAGCAGTTCTTC. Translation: CASKKGGGNEQFF.

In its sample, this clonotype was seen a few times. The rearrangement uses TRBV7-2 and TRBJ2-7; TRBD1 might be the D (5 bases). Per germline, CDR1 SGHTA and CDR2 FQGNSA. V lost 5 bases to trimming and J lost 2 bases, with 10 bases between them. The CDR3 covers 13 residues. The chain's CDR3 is CASSPPGTYEQYF. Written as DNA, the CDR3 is TGTGCCAGCAGCCCTCCAGGGACCTACGAGCAGTACTTC.

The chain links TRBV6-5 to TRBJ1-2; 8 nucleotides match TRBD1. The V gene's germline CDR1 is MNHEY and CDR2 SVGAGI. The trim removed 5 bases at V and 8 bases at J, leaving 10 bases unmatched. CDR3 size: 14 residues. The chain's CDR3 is CASSEGGRGRGYTF. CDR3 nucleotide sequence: TGTGCCAGCAGTGAAGGTGGCAGGGGGCGAGGCTACACCTTC.

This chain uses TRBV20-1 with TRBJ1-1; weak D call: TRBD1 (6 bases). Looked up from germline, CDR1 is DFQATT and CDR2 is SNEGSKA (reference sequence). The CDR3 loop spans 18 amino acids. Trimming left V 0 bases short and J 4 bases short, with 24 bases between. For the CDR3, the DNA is TGCAGTGCTAGAGATCGGGGTGGGATCGGGGGCAGGCGCACTGAAGCTTTCTTT. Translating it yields CSARDRGGIGGRRTEAFF.

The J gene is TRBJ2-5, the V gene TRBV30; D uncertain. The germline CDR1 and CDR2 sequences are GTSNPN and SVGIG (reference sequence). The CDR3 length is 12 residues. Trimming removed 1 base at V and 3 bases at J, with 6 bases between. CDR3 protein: CAWSAAKETQYF. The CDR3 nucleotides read TGTGCCTGGAGTGCCGCGAAAGAGACCCAGTACTTC.

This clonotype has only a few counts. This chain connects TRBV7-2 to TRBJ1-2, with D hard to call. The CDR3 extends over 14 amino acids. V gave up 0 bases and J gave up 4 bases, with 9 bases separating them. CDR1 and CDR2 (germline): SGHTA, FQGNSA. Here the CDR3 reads CASSLARPGYGYTF. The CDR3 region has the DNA TGTGCCAGCAGCTTAGCCCGGCCTGGCTATGGCTACACCTTC.

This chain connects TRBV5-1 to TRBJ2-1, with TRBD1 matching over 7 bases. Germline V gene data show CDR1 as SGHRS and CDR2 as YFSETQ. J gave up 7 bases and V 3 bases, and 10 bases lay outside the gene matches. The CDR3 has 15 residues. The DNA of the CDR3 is TGCGCCAGCAGCTCGCCGGGACAGCCAAAAAATGAGCAGTTCTTC. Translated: CASSSPGQPKNEQFF.

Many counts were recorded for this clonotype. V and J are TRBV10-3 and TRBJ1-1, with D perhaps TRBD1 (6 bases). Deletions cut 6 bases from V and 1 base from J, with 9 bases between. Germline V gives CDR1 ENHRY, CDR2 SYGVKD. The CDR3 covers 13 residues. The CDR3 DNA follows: TGTGCCATCAGGGGGGGCGCGAACACTGAAGCTTTCTTT. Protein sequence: CAIRGGANTEAFF.

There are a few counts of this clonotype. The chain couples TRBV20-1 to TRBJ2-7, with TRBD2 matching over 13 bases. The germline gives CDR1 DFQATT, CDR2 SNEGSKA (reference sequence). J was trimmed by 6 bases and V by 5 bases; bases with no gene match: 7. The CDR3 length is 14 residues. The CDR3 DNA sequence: TGCAGTGCTGCTCCGGGACTAGCGGGATTCGAGCAGTACTTC. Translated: CSAAPGLAGFEQYF.

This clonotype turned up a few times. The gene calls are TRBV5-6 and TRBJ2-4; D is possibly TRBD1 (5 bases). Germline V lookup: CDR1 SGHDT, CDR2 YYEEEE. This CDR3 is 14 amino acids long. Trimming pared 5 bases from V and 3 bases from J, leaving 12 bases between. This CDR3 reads CASRIRGDKNIQYF. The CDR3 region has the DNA TGTGCCAGCAGGATAAGGGGTGACAAAAACATTCAGTACTTC.

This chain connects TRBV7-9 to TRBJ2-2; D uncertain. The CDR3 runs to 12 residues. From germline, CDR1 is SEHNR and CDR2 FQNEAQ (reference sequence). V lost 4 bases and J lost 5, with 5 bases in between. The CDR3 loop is CASSSPTGELFF. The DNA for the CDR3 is TGTGCCAGCAGCTCACCTACCGGGGAGCTGTTTTTT.

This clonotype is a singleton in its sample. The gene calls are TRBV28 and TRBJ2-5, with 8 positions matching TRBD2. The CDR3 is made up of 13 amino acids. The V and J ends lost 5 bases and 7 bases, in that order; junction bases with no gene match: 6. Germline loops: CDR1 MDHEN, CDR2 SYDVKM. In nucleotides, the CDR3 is TGTGCCAGCAGTGAAGCGGGAGATCGGACCCAGTACTTC. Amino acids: CASSEAGDRTQYF.

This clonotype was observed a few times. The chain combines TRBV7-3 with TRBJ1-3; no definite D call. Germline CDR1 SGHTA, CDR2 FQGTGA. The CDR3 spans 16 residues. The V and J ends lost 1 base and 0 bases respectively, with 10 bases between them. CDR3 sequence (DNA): TGTGCCAGCAGCTTAAGTCCAGCGAACTCTGGAAACACCATATATTTT. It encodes CASSLSPANSGNTIYF. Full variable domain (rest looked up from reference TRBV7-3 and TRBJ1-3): GAGVSQTPSNKVTEKGKYVELRCDPISGHTALYWYRQSLGQGPEFLIYFQGTGAADDSGLPNDRFFAVRPEGSVSTLKIQRTERGDSAVYLCASSLSPANSGNTIYFGEGSWLTVV.

The CDR3 DNA reads TGTGCCACCAGTGACGCCGGGGGATGGGATACGCAGTATTTT. Translation: CATSDAGGWDTQYF. This rearrangement joins TRBV24-1 to TRBJ2-3; a possible D gene is TRBD2 (6 bases). From germline, CDR1 is KGHDR and CDR2 SFDVKD. The V end was cut by 4 bases, the J end by 6 bases, with 13 bases between. The CDR3 spans 14 residues.

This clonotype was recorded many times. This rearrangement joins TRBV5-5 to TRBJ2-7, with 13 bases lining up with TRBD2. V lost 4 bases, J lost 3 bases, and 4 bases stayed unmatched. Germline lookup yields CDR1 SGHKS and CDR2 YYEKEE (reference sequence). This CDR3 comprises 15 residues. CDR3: CASSPGLAGFYEQYF. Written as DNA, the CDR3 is TGTGCCAGCAGCCCGGGACTAGCGGGATTCTACGAGCAGTACTTC.

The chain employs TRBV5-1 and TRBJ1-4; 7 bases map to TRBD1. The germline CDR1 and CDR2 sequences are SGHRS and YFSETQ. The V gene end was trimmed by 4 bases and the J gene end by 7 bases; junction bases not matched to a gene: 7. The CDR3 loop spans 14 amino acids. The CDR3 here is CASSQDGTAEKLFF. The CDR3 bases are TGCGCCAGCAGCCAGGACGGGACAGCTGAAAAACTGTTTTTT.

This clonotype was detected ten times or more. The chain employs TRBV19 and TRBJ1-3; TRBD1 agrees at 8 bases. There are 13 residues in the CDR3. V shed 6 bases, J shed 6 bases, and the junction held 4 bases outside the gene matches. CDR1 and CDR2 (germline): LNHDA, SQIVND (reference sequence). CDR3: CASRPDRENTIYF. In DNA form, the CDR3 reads TGTGCCAGTAGGCCGGACAGGGAAAACACCATATATTTT.

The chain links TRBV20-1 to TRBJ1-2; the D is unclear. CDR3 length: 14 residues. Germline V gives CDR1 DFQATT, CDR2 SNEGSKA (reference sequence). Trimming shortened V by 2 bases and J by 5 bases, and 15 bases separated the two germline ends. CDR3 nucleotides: TGCAGTGCTAGAAACCGGGCCCTCAAGTATGGCTACACCTTC. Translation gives CSARNRALKYGYTF.

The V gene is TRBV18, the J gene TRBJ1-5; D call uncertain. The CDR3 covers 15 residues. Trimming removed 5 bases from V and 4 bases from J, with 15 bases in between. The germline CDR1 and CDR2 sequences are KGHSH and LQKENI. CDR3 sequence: CASSSYSERNQPQHF. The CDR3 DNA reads TGTGCCAGCTCATCTTACAGCGAGAGAAATCAGCCCCAGCATTTT.

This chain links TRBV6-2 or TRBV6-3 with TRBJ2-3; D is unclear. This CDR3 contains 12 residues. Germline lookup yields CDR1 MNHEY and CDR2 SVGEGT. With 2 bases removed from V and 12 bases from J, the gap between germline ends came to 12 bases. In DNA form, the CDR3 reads TGTGCCAGCAGTTACGGGGTCCCGAAACAGTATTTT. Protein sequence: CASSYGVPKQYF.